This TCR beta chain was sequenced in a study of T cell repertoires in breast cancer. Study-level background: Breast cancer patients gave tumors, lymph nodes and blood; healthy donors gave blood. Whole-study results and caveats: Seven or more patient tumors shared around 18 TCR pairs rarely seen in control blood. Antigen-based selection and expansion was suggested by diverse encodings of shared TCRs.

This clonotype was counted only a few times. The antigen is unknown. The CDR3 consists of 14 residues. CDR1 SNHLY and CDR2 FYNNEI come from the germline V gene. Between the trimmed V and J ends, which lost 6 bases and 8 bases, there was a span of 17 bases. During the second nested PCR, blocking oligonucleotides suppressed genes that were not paired. Per emulsion RT-PCR mix: roughly 4,500-270,000 T cells plus C-region, Stepout, V-region primers. A single record per CDR3 protein comes from TCRdb applying MiXCR to the emulsion pairing reads. The repertoire holds roughly 40,000 distinct CDR3 sequences, 45% to 50% seen once, with around 59% in the top ten. Primers covering all TCR V genes were used in emulsion RT-PCR on CD8+ T cells.

This rearrangement joins TRBV2 to TRBJ2-1; D is uncertain. The sequence came from a pool of human donors with breast cancer or a healthy control (not recorded which). The specimen was CD8+ T cells. CDR3 region: CASRAASRYDEQFF. The CDR3 DNA reads as TGTGCCAGCAGAGCAGCAAGTCGTTATGATGAGCAGTTCTTC.